Listed below are T cell receptor beta chains from one sample, sequenced in a study of T cell repertoires in cytomegalovirus infection. TCRdb re-analysed the reads in MiXCR, keeping a single row per CDR3 protein. The table lists around 900,000 distinct CDR3 sequences, approximately 33% of them singletons. Antigens of these TCRs are unknown. The sequencing here drew on cultured CD8+ T cells from PBMCs, taken from culture after CMV antigen stimulation. These receptors all come from a human donor in good health (CMV status not recorded). Some clones in this sample may be carry-over from other donors' samples. Both conserved end residues are part of each CDR3. D genes are given only for firm matches. Clone size is given for some rows only: seen once, a few or many times, or a class if the clone is expanded.

clone size	V gene	D gene	CDR3 length	J gene	CDR3 protein	CDR3 DNA
-	TRBV7-9	-	11	TRBJ1-2	CASRGRSGYTF	TGTGCCAGCAGGGGACGCAGCGGCTACACCTTC
-	TRBV7-3	-	15	TRBJ2-3	CASSLQLANTDTQYF	TGTGCCAGCAGCTTGCAACTGGCGAACACAGATACGCAGTATTTT
-	TRBV18	-	14	TRBJ2-7	CASSAEGRSYEQYF	TGTGCCAGCTCGGCAGAAGGGCGCTCCTACGAGCAGTACTTC
few	TRBV6-6	TRBD2	18	TRBJ2-1	CASSYWTRGGSSYNEQFF	TGTGCCAGCAGTTACTGGACCCGCGGGGGGAGCTCCTACAATGAGCAGTTCTTC
many	TRBV19	-	15	TRBJ1-6	CASSTLPGGASPLHF	TGTGCCAGTAGTACTCTCCCCGGGGGAGCTTCACCCCTCCACTTT
-	TRBV4-2	-	17	TRBJ1-1	CASSQDNPRTVNTEAFF	TGTGCCAGCAGCCAAGATAATCCCCGGACGGTGAACACTGAAGCTTTCTTT
-	TRBV7-8	-	12	TRBJ1-1	CASSFKKTEAFF	TGTGCCAGCAGCTTCAAGAAGACTGAAGCTTTCTTT
-	TRBV7-9	-	15	TRBJ2-6	CASSDGWPGANVLTF	TGTGCCAGCAGCGACGGTTGGCCTGGGGCCAACGTCCTGACTTTC
-	TRBV7-9	TRBD1	16	TRBJ1-1	CASSPRYGQGATEAFF	TGTGCCAGCAGCCCTCGGTATGGGCAGGGGGCCACTGAAGCTTTCTTT
-	TRBV27	-	14	TRBJ1-5	CASSTERGNQPQHF	TGTGCCAGCTCTACGGAGAGAGGCAATCAGCCCCAGCATTTT
-	TRBV7-9	-	16	TRBJ2-1	CASSLARGGAYNEQFF	TGTGCCAGCAGCTTAGCGCGGGGCGGAGCCTACAATGAGCAGTTCTTC
few	TRBV4-1	-	15	TRBJ2-1	CASSPVLGAYNEQFF	TGCGCCAGCAGCCCCGTTCTGGGAGCCTACAATGAGCAGTTCTTC
-	TRBV27	-	12	TRBJ2-7	CASSRLGDEQYF	TGTGCCAGCAGTAGGTTGGGGGACGAGCAGTACTTC
few	TRBV6-1	-	15	TRBJ1-2	CASSRDPVINYGYTF	TGTGCCAGCAGCCGCGATCCCGTTATTAACTATGGCTACACCTTC
many	TRBV7-8	-	13	TRBJ1-2	CASSFKNGYGYTF	TGTGCCAGCAGCTTTAAGAACGGCTATGGCTACACCTTC